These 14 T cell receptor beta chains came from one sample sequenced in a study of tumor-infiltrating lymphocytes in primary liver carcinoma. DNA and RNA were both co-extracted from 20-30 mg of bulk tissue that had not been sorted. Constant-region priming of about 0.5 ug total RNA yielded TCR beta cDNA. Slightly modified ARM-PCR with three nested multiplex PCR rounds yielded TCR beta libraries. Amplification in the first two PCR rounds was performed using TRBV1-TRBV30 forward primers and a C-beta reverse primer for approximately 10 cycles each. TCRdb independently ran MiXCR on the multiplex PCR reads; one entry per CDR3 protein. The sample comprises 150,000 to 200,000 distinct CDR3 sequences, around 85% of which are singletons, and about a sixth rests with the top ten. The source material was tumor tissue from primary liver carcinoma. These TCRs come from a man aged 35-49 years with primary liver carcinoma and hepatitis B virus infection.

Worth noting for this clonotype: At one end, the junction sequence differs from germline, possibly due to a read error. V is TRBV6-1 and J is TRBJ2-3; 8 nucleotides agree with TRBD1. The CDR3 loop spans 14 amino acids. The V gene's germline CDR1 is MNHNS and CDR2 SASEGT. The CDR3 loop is CVSSLDRVGDTQYF. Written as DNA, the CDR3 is TGCGTCAGCAGTTTGGACAGGGTAGGGGATACGCAGTATTTT.

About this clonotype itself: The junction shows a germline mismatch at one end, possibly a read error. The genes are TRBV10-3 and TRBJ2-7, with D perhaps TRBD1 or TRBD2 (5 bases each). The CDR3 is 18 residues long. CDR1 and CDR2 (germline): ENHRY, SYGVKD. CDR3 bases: TGTGGCATCAGTGACCCTTCCCTCCGGGACGATAGGGCCTACGAGCAGTACTTC. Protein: CGISDPSLRDDRAYEQYF.

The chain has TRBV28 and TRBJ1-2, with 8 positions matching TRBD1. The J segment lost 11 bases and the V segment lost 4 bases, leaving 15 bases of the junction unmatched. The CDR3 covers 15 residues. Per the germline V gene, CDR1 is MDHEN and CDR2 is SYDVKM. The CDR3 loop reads CASSSGTGQYYRYTF. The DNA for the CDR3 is TGTGCCAGCAGTTCCGGGACAGGACAATACTATCGTTACACCTTC.

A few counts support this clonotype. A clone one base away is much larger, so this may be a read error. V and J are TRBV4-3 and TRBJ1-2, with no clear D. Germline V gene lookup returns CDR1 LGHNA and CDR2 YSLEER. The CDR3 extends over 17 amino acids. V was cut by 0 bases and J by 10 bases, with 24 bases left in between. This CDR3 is CASSQDLSENRWDDYTF. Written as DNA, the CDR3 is TGCGCCAGCAGCCAAGATTTGTCGGAGAACCGGTGGGATGACTACACCTTC.

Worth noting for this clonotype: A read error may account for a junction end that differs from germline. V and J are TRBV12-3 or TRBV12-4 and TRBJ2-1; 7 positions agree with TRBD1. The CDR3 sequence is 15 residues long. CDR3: CTSRGSGQPYNEQFF. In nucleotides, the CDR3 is TGTACCAGTAGGGGGTCGGGACAGCCATACAATGAGCAGTTCTTC.

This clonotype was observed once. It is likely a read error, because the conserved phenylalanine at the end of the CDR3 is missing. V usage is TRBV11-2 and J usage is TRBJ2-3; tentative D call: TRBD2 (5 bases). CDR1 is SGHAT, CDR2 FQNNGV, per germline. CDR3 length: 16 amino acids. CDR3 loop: CASSFLAGALTDMQYL. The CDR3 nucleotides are TGTGCCAGCAGCTTCCTAGCAGGAGCGCTCACAGATATGCAGTATTTG.

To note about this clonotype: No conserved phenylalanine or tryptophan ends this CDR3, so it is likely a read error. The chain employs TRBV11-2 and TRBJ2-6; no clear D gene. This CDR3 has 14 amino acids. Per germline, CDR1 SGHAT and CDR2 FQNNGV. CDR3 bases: TGTGTCACCAGCTTAGAGGATTGGGCCAACGTCCTGACTCTC. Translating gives CVTSLEDWANVLTL.

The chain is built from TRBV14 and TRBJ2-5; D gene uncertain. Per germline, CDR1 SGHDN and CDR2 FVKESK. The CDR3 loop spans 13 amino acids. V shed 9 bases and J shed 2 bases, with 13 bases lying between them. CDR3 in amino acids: CASQADYQETQYF. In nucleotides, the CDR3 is TGTGCCAGTCAGGCGGATTATCAAGAGACCCAGTACTTC.

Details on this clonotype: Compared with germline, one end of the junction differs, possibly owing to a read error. CDR3 sequence (DNA): TGTGCCAGGAGTGAAAAAGGGCAGGGGGAGCATCAGCCCCAGCGTTTT. Encoded protein: CARSEKGQGEHQPQRF. The chain links TRBV6-1 to TRBJ1-5; TRBD1 agrees at 7 bases. The CDR3 totals 16 residues. From germline, CDR1 is MNHNS and CDR2 SASEGT.

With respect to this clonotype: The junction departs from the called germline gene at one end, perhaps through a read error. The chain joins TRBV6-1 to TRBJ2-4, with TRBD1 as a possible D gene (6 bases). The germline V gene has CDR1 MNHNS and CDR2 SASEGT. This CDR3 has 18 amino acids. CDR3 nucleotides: TGTGCCAGCAGTGGGGAGACAGGCCTTCAGAGGGCCAAAAACACTCAGTACTTC. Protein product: CASSGETGLQRAKNTQYF.

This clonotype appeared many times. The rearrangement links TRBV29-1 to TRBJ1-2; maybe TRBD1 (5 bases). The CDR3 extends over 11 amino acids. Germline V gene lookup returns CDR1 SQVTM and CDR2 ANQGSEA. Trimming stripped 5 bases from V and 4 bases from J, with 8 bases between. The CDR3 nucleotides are TGCAGCGTTAGGGGCCTCTATGGCTACACCTTC. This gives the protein CSVRGLYGYTF.

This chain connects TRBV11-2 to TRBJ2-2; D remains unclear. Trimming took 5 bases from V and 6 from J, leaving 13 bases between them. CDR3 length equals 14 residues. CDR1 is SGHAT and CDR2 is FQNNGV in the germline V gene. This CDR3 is CASSTYSYSGELFF. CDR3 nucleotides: TGTGCCAGCAGCACATACTCGTACTCCGGGGAGCTGTTTTTT.

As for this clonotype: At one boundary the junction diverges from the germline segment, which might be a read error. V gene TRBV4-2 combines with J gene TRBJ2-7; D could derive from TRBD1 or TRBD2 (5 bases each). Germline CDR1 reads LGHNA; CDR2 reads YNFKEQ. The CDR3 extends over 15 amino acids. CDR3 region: CASSQERDGPYEQYF. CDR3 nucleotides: TGTGCCAGCAGCCAAGAAAGGGACGGACCGTACGAACAGTACTTC.

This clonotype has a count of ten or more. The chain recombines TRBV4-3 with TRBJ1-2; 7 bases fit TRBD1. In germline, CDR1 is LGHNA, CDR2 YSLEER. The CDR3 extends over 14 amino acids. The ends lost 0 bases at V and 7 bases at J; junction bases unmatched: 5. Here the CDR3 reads CASSQEEGASGYTF. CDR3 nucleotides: TGCGCCAGCAGCCAAGAAGAGGGGGCAAGTGGCTACACCTTC.